The 16 T cell receptor beta chains presented below share a single source sample, sequenced in a study of Ad26.COV2.S vaccination and SARS-CoV-2 variants. Described treatment: around 19 received Ad26.COV2.S at low or high dose, single or two shots; roughly 5 received placebo; per-sample allocation not given. Sampling happened 63 days after the first vaccine or placebo injection. Some clones are missing from TCRdb's copy, which holds only in-frame ones; the method was immunoSEQ multiplex PCR. The repertoire has hundreds of thousands of clones, around 87% of them found once; the top ten carry around 3.5%. The specimen was peripheral blood, collected in a trial of Ad26.COV2.S vaccine versus placebo. All receptors come from a person between 18 and 60 years old who received the Ad26.COV2.S COVID-19 vaccine or a placebo.

This clone showed up just once. This sequence joins TRBV28 and TRBJ2-7; D remains unclear. Germline V lookup: CDR1 MDHEN, CDR2 SYDVKM. The germline V and J ends were trimmed by 3 bases and 2 bases, with 8 bases remaining between them. This CDR3 has 13 residues. As DNA, the CDR3 is TGTGCCAGCAGTTTTTCGTTAGCCTACGAGCAGTACTTC. Its translation: CASSFSLAYEQYF.

The genes are TRBV30 and TRBJ1-1; D uncertain. In germline, CDR1 is GTSNPN, CDR2 SVGIG (reference sequence). V gave up 2 bases and J gave up 3 bases, with 10 bases separating them. The CDR3 is 13 amino acids. CDR3 protein: CAWSSLAYTEAFF. The CDR3 DNA sequence: TGTGCCTGGAGTTCCCTCGCGTACACTGAAGCTTTCTTT.

The rearrangement uses TRBV4-2 and TRBJ2-7, with D perhaps matching TRBD1 or TRBD2 (5 bases each). Looked up from germline, CDR1 is LGHNA and CDR2 is YNFKEQ. Trimming removed 0 bases at V and 2 bases at J, with 14 bases between. The length of the CDR3 is 16 residues. The CDR3 sequence: CASSQDGGFGAYEQYF. DNA for the CDR3: TGTGCCAGCAGCCAAGATGGGGGATTCGGGGCCTACGAGCAGTACTTC.

This clone has only a few counts. The DNA of the CDR3 is TGTGCCAGCAGTGGGGATGAGCAGTTCTTC. This gives the protein CASSGDEQFF. The V call is TRBV6-6, the J call TRBJ2-1; D is undetermined. This CDR3 is built from 10 residues. Trimming took off 5 bases at V and 8 bases at J, with 4 bases between the two ends. From germline, CDR1 is MNHNY and CDR2 SVGAGI (reference sequence).

The J gene is TRBJ1-2, the V gene TRBV3-1 (or the pseudogene TRBV3-2); TRBD1 matches 9 bases. CDR3 size: 15 residues. Germline V lookup: CDR1 LGHDT, CDR2 YNNKEL (reference sequence). Germline trimming cut 1 base from V and 5 bases from J; bases unmatched to any gene: 5. CDR3 amino acids: CASSQGGQGTYGYTF. The CDR3 bases are TGTGCCAGCAGCCAAGGGGGACAGGGCACTTATGGCTACACCTTC.

The chain has TRBV5-1 and TRBJ2-1, with D perhaps TRBD2 (6 bases). Trimming took off 4 bases at V and 4 bases at J, with 18 bases between the two ends. CDR1 is SGHRS and CDR2 is YFSETQ in the germline V gene. This CDR3 is built from 16 residues. CDR3 sequence (DNA): TGCGCCAGCAGCCCGGGTAATAGCGGCCTATACAATGAGCAGTTCTTC. Protein: CASSPGNSGLYNEQFF.

In its sample, this clone was seen many times. V is TRBV5-1 and J is TRBJ1-1; possibly TRBD1 for D (5 bases). The CDR3 contains 15 residues. Germline loops: CDR1 SGHRS, CDR2 YFSETQ. Deletions cut 1 base from V and 6 bases from J, with 16 bases between. The CDR3 loop reads CASSLMAGKGSEAFF. The CDR3 DNA is TGCGCCAGCAGCTTGATGGCAGGGAAGGGGTCTGAAGCTTTCTTT.

The gene calls are TRBV7-2 and TRBJ2-7; 7 positions match TRBD1. Germline lookup yields CDR1 SGHTA and CDR2 FQGNSA. The CDR3 is 15 residues long. The V segment lost 4 bases and the J segment 1 base; nucleotides outside the gene matches: 7. CDR3 protein: CASSWDSSPSYEQYF. The CDR3 DNA reads TGTGCCAGCAGCTGGGACAGCTCGCCGTCCTACGAGCAGTACTTC.

The rearrangement uses TRBV7-9 and TRBJ1-1; tentative D call: TRBD1 (5 bases). V lost 0 bases and J 4 bases, leaving 15 bases between the germline ends. Germline lookup yields CDR1 SEHNR and CDR2 FQNEAQ (reference sequence). CDR3 length: 16 amino acids. The CDR3: CASSLAGGLRGTEAFF. CDR3 nucleotides: TGTGCCAGCAGCTTAGCGGGAGGCCTAAGGGGCACTGAAGCTTTCTTT.

The chain has TRBV9 and TRBJ1-2, with TRBD1 matching over 9 bases. The CDR3 is 14 amino acids. Per the germline V gene, CDR1 is SGDLS and CDR2 is YYNGEE. V was pared by 3 bases and J by 8 bases, with 8 bases of the junction left unmatched. The CDR3 sequence is CASSADRGSGGYTF. The CDR3 DNA follows: TGTGCCAGCAGCGCGGACAGGGGAAGTGGGGGCTACACCTTC.

The gene calls are TRBV7-2 and TRBJ1-2; the D gene is possibly TRBD1 (5 bases). V dropped 1 base and J dropped 0 bases, with 12 bases sitting between them. Per the germline V gene, CDR1 is SGHTA and CDR2 is FQGNSA. The length of the CDR3 is 16 residues. The CDR3 nucleotides read TGTGCCAGCAGCTTAGTAGCGGACATTACTAACTATGGCTACACCTTC. Translation: CASSLVADITNYGYTF.

The gene calls are TRBV30 and TRBJ1-5, with 7 bases aligning to TRBD1. This CDR3 comprises 17 residues. CDR1 and CDR2 from the germline V gene are GTSNPN and SVGIG (reference sequence). V lost 8 bases and J lost 0; bases outside the gene matches: 16. The CDR3 spells CAPPRDRAPYSNQPQHF. The CDR3 nucleotides read TGTGCCCCCCCCCGGGACAGAGCACCTTATAGCAATCAGCCCCAGCATTTT.

This chain links TRBV27 with TRBJ1-3, with TRBD1 matching 8 bases. With V trimmed by 6 bases and J by 8 bases, 6 bases remained unmatched. This CDR3 contains 13 residues. Germline CDR1 and CDR2: MNHEY and SMNVEV (reference sequence). The CDR3 region has the DNA TGTGCCAGCAGCCCCGGACAGGGTTACACCATATATTTT. The encoded protein is CASSPGQGYTIYF.

The rearrangement links TRBV24-1 to TRBJ2-1; tentatively, D is TRBD1 or TRBD2 (6 bases each). The CDR3 is made up of 16 amino acids. The V end lost 3 bases, the J end lost 5 bases, and 16 bases lay between the germline ends. Germline lookup yields CDR1 KGHDR and CDR2 SFDVKD. CDR3 loop: CATSDGTRGVDNEQFF. CDR3 in DNA: TGTGCCACCAGTGATGGGACGAGGGGGGTGGACAATGAGCAGTTCTTC.

V gene TRBV7-2 combines with J gene TRBJ1-4; 7 positions match TRBD1. V lost 1 base to trimming and J lost 7 bases; unmatched junction nucleotides: 3. The CDR3 is 14 amino acids. In germline, CDR1 is SGHTA, CDR2 FQGNSA. This chain's CDR3 is CASSLVGGGEKLFF. The DNA of the CDR3 is TGTGCCAGCAGCTTAGTAGGGGGCGGTGAAAAACTGTTTTTT. Using reference TRBV7-2 and TRBJ1-4 for the parts outside the CDR3, the full variable domain is GAGVSQSPSNKVTEKGKDVELRCDPISGHTALYWYRQSLGQGLEFLIYFQGNSAPDKSGLPSDRFSAERTGGSVSTLTIQRTQQEDSAVYLCASSLVGGGEKLFFGSGTQLSVL.

The chain uses TRBV18 and TRBJ2-7, with D perhaps TRBD2 (6 bases). The CDR3 totals 16 residues. Per germline, CDR1 KGHSH and CDR2 LQKENI. The V gene lost 0 bases and the J gene lost 6 bases, with 18 bases spanning the gap. The CDR3 loop reads CASSPPGNRLVGEQYF. CDR3 nucleotides: TGTGCCAGCTCACCACCCGGCAATCGACTAGTTGGCGAGCAGTACTTC.